The next 23 T cell receptor beta chains were all read from a single sample in a study of T cell responses to AZD1222 COVID-19 vaccine. Only in-frame clones appear in the TCRdb table, and some are missing; sequencing was by immunoSEQ multiplex PCR. The sample lists roughly 120,000 clones; roughly nine tenths were seen once. This sample comprised peripheral blood, obtained on day 0 of AZD1222 vaccination. These TCRs come from an adult in good health.

The chain recombines TRBV29-1 with TRBJ2-1, with TRBD1 identical over 9 bases. There are 14 residues in the CDR3. The V segment lost 2 bases and the J segment 10 bases; nucleotides outside the gene matches: 9. Germline V CDR1 and CDR2: SQVTM, ANQGSEA. CDR3 region: CSVERSRGTGEQFF. The CDR3 nucleotides read TGCAGCGTTGAAAGGAGTAGGGGGACAGGGGAGCAGTTCTTC.

The chain joins TRBV10-3 to TRBJ2-7; no definite D call. This CDR3 has 15 amino acids. Germline CDR1 is ENHRY and CDR2 is SYGVKD. V shed 6 bases and J shed 4 bases, with 19 bases lying between them. CDR3: CAISENIGLRYEQYF. In nucleotides, the CDR3 is TGTGCCATCAGCGAAAACATAGGTTTGCGGTACGAGCAGTACTTC.

This sequence joins TRBV2 and TRBJ1-2; D gene unclear. Germline CDR1 reads SNHLY; CDR2 reads FYNNEI. The CDR3 runs 11 residues. V lost 6 bases to trimming and J lost 7 bases, with 9 bases between them. The DNA of the CDR3 is TGTGCCAGCAGAAGGGCTGGTGGCTACACCTTC. It yields the protein CASRRAGGYTF.

This sequence joins TRBV30 and TRBJ2-3; D not resolved. Germline V gives CDR1 GTSNPN, CDR2 SVGIG (reference sequence). The CDR3 is made up of 11 amino acids. Trimming pared 7 bases from V and 2 bases from J, leaving 7 bases between. Written as DNA, the CDR3 is TGTGCCTCCTCCCCCACAGATACGCAGTATTTT. Translated: CASSPTDTQYF.

This clone showed up just once. The rearrangement uses TRBV5-1 and TRBJ1-1; 7 bases line up with TRBD1. From germline, CDR1 is SGHRS and CDR2 YFSETQ. V gave up 2 bases and J gave up 1 base; unmatched junction bases: 5. There are 15 residues in the CDR3. The CDR3 region is CASSLGGGSNTEAFF. CDR3 nucleotide sequence: TGCGCCAGCAGCTTAGGGGGCGGATCGAACACTGAAGCTTTCTTT.

The J gene is TRBJ2-2, the V gene TRBV6-2 or TRBV6-3, with D possibly TRBD2 on 5 matching bases. The CDR3 is 20 residues long. Germline-derived CDR1 and CDR2 are MNHEY and SVGEGT. Trimming took 0 bases from V and 0 from J, leaving 20 bases between them. CDR3 nucleotides: TGTGCCAGCAGTTACTCCCCCCCAAGTAGGGCGGGCTCGAACACCGGGGAGCTGTTTTTT. This translates into CASSYSPPSRAGSNTGELFF.

The chain has TRBV5-1 and TRBJ1-1; D remains ambiguous. V was trimmed by 0 bases and J by 1 base, leaving 10 bases between them. The germline gives CDR1 SGHRS, CDR2 YFSETQ. There are 15 residues in the CDR3. The CDR3 sequence: CASSLARFSNTEAFF. Written as DNA, the CDR3 is TGCGCCAGCAGCTTGGCCCGGTTTTCGAACACTGAAGCTTTCTTT. Full variable domain (outside the CDR3, taken from reference TRBV5-1 and TRBJ1-1): KAGVTQTPRYLIKTRGQQVTLSCSPISGHRSVSWYQQTPGQGLQFLFEYFSETQRNKGNFPGRFSGRQFSNSRSEMNVSTLELGDSALYLCASSLARFSNTEAFFGQGTRLTVV.

The chain employs TRBV4-3 and TRBJ1-3, with TRBD1 as a possible D gene (5 bases). V lost 6 bases and J 11 bases, leaving 17 bases between the germline ends. The CDR3 is 13 residues long. In germline, CDR1 is LGHNA, CDR2 YSLEER. In DNA form, the CDR3 reads TGCGCCAGCAGTCCTGACAGCCGAAGGGCCATATATTTT. This codes for CASSPDSRRAIYF.

This chain connects TRBV18 to TRBJ2-1; the D is unclear. The CDR3 is made up of 12 amino acids. Germline loops: CDR1 KGHSH, CDR2 LQKENI. V lost 3 bases and J 7 bases, leaving 7 bases between the germline ends. CDR3 loop: CASSPTRNEQFF. The CDR3 nucleotides read TGTGCCAGCTCACCTACCAGAAATGAGCAGTTCTTC.

This sequence joins TRBV14 and TRBJ1-3; D not certain. CDR3 size: 14 residues. CDR1 and CDR2 (germline): SGHDN, FVKESK. V gave up 3 bases and J gave up 2 bases, with 8 bases separating them. The CDR3 DNA follows: TGTGCCAGCAGCCAGAGATTTACTGGAAACACCATATATTTT. Its translation is CASSQRFTGNTIYF. Filled out from reference TRBV14 and TRBJ1-3, the complete variable domain reads EAGVTQFPSHSVIEKGQTVTLRCDPISGHDNLYWYRRVMGKEIKFLLHFVKESKQDESGMPNNRFLAERTGGTYSTLKVQPAELEDSGVYFCASSQRFTGNTIYFGEGSWLTVV.

The rearrangement links TRBV9 to TRBJ2-2; D remains ambiguous. Trimming removed 5 bases from V and 5 bases from J, with 19 bases in between. The CDR3 is 16 amino acids. CDR1 and CDR2 (germline): SGDLS, YYNGEE. CDR3 sequence reads: CASSTDGGRVTGELFF. In DNA form, the CDR3 reads TGTGCCAGCAGTACCGATGGCGGAAGGGTGACCGGGGAGCTGTTTTTT.

This chain joins TRBV12-3 or TRBV12-4 and TRBJ1-2, with D unresolved. This CDR3 has 11 amino acids. Between the trimmed V and J ends, which lost 6 bases and 2 bases, there was a span of 4 bases. The CDR3 DNA follows: TGTGCCAGCAGCGTGAACTATGGCTACACCTTC. Its translation: CASSVNYGYTF.

The chain recombines TRBV4-1 with TRBJ1-2; 8 bases are a match to TRBD1. CDR3 size: 13 residues. Germline V CDR1 and CDR2: MGHRA, YSYEKL. The junction had 6 bases not matched to a gene; V was cut back by 5 bases and J by 7 bases. CDR3 sequence: CASSAGTGFGYTF. CDR3 DNA sequence: TGCGCCAGCAGCGCCGGGACAGGTTTTGGCTACACCTTC.

The CDR3 loop is CASSRDRDNEQFF. CDR3 nucleotide sequence: TGTGCCAGCAGTAGGGACCGCGACAATGAGCAGTTCTTC. The gene calls are TRBV27 and TRBJ2-1, with D possibly being TRBD1 or TRBD2 (5 bases each). The germline gives CDR1 MNHEY, CDR2 SMNVEV (reference sequence). This CDR3 is built from 13 residues. The germline V and J ends were trimmed by 5 bases and 5 bases, with 10 bases remaining between them.

The chain recombines TRBV3-1 (or the pseudogene TRBV3-2) with TRBJ1-5, with a tentative D call TRBD1 (6 bases). Germline assignment: CDR1 LGHDT and CDR2 YNNKEL (reference sequence). The germline V and J ends were trimmed by 1 base and 7 bases, with 11 bases remaining between them. CDR3 length: 14 residues. The CDR3 coding sequence is TGTGCCAGCAGCCAAGCGGGAGGGGGACAGCCCCAGCATTTT. This gives the protein CASSQAGGGQPQHF.

The chain links TRBV5-4 to TRBJ1-2; the D is unclear. The CDR3 runs 15 residues. CDR1 and CDR2 from the germline V gene are SGHNT and YYREEE (reference sequence). The V gene lost 1 base and the J gene lost 8 bases, with 18 bases spanning the gap. CDR3 nucleotides: TGTGCCAGCAGCTTGATAGAGCCGGGCGCGGGGGGCTACACCTTC. It specifies CASSLIEPGAGGYTF.

The chain employs TRBV6-2 or TRBV6-3 and TRBJ2-7, with TRBD1 matching over 10 bases. Germline V CDR1 and CDR2: MNHEY, SVGEGT. Germline trimming cut 6 bases from V and 0 bases from J; bases unmatched to any gene: 11. This CDR3 has 17 amino acids. CDR3 in DNA: TGTGCCAGCAGCCCGACAGGGGGCCTTCTCTCCTCCTACGAGCAGTACTTC. Encoded protein: CASSPTGGLLSSYEQYF.

This clone occurred once. The J gene is TRBJ1-2, the V gene TRBV5-1, with TRBD1 as a possible D gene (5 bases). This CDR3 region has 15 residues. Germline V gene sequence: CDR1 SGHRS, CDR2 YFSETQ. The ends were cut back, 4 bases at V and 6 bases at J, with 19 bases in the middle. The CDR3: CASSRSLRDLDGYTF. DNA for the CDR3: TGCGCCAGCAGCCGGTCGCTACGGGACTTGGATGGCTACACCTTC. Full variable domain (rest looked up from reference TRBV5-1 and TRBJ1-2): KAGVTQTPRYLIKTRGQQVTLSCSPISGHRSVSWYQQTPGQGLQFLFEYFSETQRNKGNFPGRFSGRQFSNSRSEMNVSTLELGDSALYLCASSRSLRDLDGYTFGSGTRLTVV.

The rearrangement joins TRBV30 to TRBJ1-1; D is perhaps TRBD1 (6 bases). Per the germline V gene, CDR1 is GTSNPN and CDR2 is SVGIG (reference sequence). The CDR3 loop spans 12 amino acids. V lost 6 bases, J lost 1 base, and 9 bases lay in between. The DNA of the CDR3 is TGTGCCTGTATAGGGGGGAACACTGAAGCTTTCTTT. This encodes CACIGGNTEAFF.

The chain has TRBV27 and TRBJ2-1; 8 nucleotides agree with TRBD2. Germline lookup yields CDR1 MNHEY and CDR2 SMNVEV (reference sequence). The junction had 4 bases not matched to a gene; V was cut back by 7 bases and J by 5 bases. CDR3 length: 13 residues. The CDR3 here is CASTRLANNEQFF. The CDR3 DNA sequence: TGTGCCAGCACAAGACTAGCGAACAATGAGCAGTTCTTC.

The chain uses TRBV5-4 and TRBJ1-1; D call uncertain. CDR3 length: 17 amino acids. V was cut by 4 bases and J by 6 bases, with 25 bases left in between. Per germline, CDR1 SGHNT and CDR2 YYREEE (reference sequence). CDR3 sequence: CASSRNRRVLGGAEAFF. The CDR3, as DNA: TGTGCCAGCAGCCGAAACAGACGGGTCCTCGGAGGCGCTGAAGCTTTCTTT.

This clone showed up just once. The gene calls are TRBV3-1 (or the pseudogene TRBV3-2) and TRBJ1-1, with a weak D call TRBD1 (6 bases). Germline values: CDR1 LGHDT, CDR2 YNNKEL (reference sequence). This CDR3 region has 15 residues. Trimming shortened V by 3 bases and J by 1 base, and 12 bases separated the two germline ends. The CDR3 DNA is TGTGCCAGCAGCCAGCGACAGGTCACGAACACTGAAGCTTTCTTT. It codes for CASSQRQVTNTEAFF.

The rearrangement uses TRBV30 and TRBJ1-6; D gene ambiguous. V gave up 5 bases and J gave up 5 bases, with 7 bases separating them. This CDR3 comprises 12 residues. Per germline, CDR1 GTSNPN and CDR2 SVGIG (reference sequence). CDR3 loop: CAWGVNNSPLHF. For the CDR3, the DNA is TGTGCCTGGGGGGTAAATAATTCACCCCTCCACTTT.